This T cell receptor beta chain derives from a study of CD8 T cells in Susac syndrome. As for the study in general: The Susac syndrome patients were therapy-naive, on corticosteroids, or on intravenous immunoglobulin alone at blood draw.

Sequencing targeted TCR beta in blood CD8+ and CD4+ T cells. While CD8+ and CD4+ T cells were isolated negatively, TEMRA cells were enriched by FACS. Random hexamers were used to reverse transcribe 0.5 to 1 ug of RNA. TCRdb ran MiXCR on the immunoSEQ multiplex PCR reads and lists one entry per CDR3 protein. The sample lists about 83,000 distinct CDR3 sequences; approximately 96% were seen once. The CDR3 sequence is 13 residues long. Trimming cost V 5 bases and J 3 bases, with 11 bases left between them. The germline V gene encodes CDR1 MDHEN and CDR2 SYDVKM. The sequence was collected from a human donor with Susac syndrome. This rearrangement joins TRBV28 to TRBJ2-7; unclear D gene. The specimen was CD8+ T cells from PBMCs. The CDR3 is CASSPHTSYEQYF. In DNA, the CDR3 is TGTGCCAGCAGTCCCCACACCAGCTACGAGCAGTACTTC.